This is a list of T cell receptor beta chains from one sample in a study of T cell repertoires in cytomegalovirus infection. In TCRdb, the reads were re-called with MiXCR into one record per CDR3 protein. The data show about 450,000 distinct CDR3 sequences, around 32% seen once. Sequencing input: PBMCs. These receptors originate from a human donor in good health (CMV status not recorded). Some clones in this sample may be carry-over from other donors' samples. Each CDR3 is given with its conserved first and last residue. The order of the fields is V gene, J gene, D gene, clone size, CDR3 protein, CDR3 DNA. The D gene is left open where the match is weak. Not every row has a clone size; where given, it reads once, few, many or a size class.

v_gene: TRBV4-1
j_gene: TRBJ2-3
d_gene: -
abundance: few
CDR3aa: CASSQVLVADTQYF
CDR3nt: TGCGCCAGCAGCCAAGTGCTAGTTGCAGATACGCAGTATTTT

v_gene: TRBV11-2
j_gene: TRBJ1-6
d_gene: TRBD1
abundance: few
CDR3aa: CASSETWTGSSYNSPLHF
CDR3nt: TGTGCCAGCAGCGAAACTTGGACAGGGAGCTCCTATAATTCACCCCTCCACTTT

v_gene: TRBV6-5
j_gene: TRBJ2-5
d_gene: -
abundance: many
CDR3aa: CASSYGAGRDQETQYF
CDR3nt: TGTGCCAGCAGTTACGGAGCGGGTCGGGACCAAGAGACCCAGTACTTC

v_gene: TRBV19
j_gene: TRBJ1-5
d_gene: -
abundance: -
CDR3aa: CASSPTLGSQPQHF
CDR3nt: TGTGCCAGTAGCCCTACGTTGGGTAGTCAGCCCCAGCATTTT

v_gene: TRBV4-1
j_gene: TRBJ2-7
d_gene: -
abundance: few
CDR3aa: CASSQDEGRADLYYEQYF
CDR3nt: TGCGCCAGCAGCCAAGATGAAGGCAGGGCCGACCTATACTACGAGCAGTACTTC

v_gene: TRBV11-2
j_gene: TRBJ2-1
d_gene: -
abundance: few
CDR3aa: CASTIAAASYNEQFF
CDR3nt: TGTGCCAGCACCATAGCAGCGGCCTCCTACAATGAGCAGTTCTTC

v_gene: TRBV25-1
j_gene: TRBJ1-5
d_gene: -
abundance: few
CDR3aa: CASSESRVEGNQPQHF
CDR3nt: TGTGCCAGCAGTGAATCCAGGGTAGAAGGCAATCAGCCCCAGCATTTT

v_gene: TRBV2
j_gene: TRBJ2-2
d_gene: TRBD2
abundance: few
CDR3aa: CASSEDHRGGRSTGELFF
CDR3nt: TGTGCCAGCAGTGAAGACCACCGGGGGGGCCGGTCCACCGGGGAGCTGTTTTTT

v_gene: TRBV4-1
j_gene: TRBJ1-5
d_gene: -
abundance: -
CDR3aa: CASSQDGQGGNQPQHF
CDR3nt: TGCGCCAGCAGCCAAGATGGGCAGGGAGGCAATCAGCCCCAGCATTTT

v_gene: TRBV7-8
j_gene: TRBJ2-1
d_gene: -
abundance: few
CDR3aa: CASSSNRVFEQFF
CDR3nt: TGTGCCAGCAGCTCTAACAGGGTGTTTGAGCAGTTCTTC

v_gene: TRBV29-1
j_gene: TRBJ2-7
d_gene: -
abundance: few
CDR3aa: CSVKTLVHEQYF
CDR3nt: TGCAGCGTTAAAACGTTAGTACACGAGCAGTACTTC

v_gene: TRBV7-6
j_gene: TRBJ2-1
d_gene: TRBD2
abundance: many
CDR3aa: CASSNSGGALNEQFF
CDR3nt: TGTGCCAGCAGCAATAGCGGGGGGGCCCTCAATGAGCAGTTCTTC

v_gene: TRBV5-6
j_gene: TRBJ2-3
d_gene: -
abundance: few
CDR3aa: CASRMLRDTQYF
CDR3nt: TGTGCCAGCAGGATGCTTCGCGATACGCAGTATTTT

v_gene: TRBV5-1
j_gene: TRBJ1-4
d_gene: -
abundance: -
CDR3aa: CASSLAPASPGKLFF
CDR3nt: TGCGCCAGCAGCTTGGCTCCAGCTAGCCCGGGAAAACTGTTTTTT

v_gene: TRBV6-1
j_gene: TRBJ2-3
d_gene: -
abundance: -
CDR3aa: CASSGGPFATTDTQYF
CDR3nt: TGTGCCAGCAGTGGGGGACCGTTTGCCACAACAGATACGCAGTATTTT

v_gene: TRBV6-2/TRBV6-3
j_gene: TRBJ1-2
d_gene: -
abundance: -
CDR3aa: CASSGQVSNYGYTF
CDR3nt: TGTGCCAGCAGTGGACAAGTTTCTAACTATGGCTACACCTTC

v_gene: TRBV19
j_gene: TRBJ1-1
d_gene: -
abundance: few
CDR3aa: CASSIQGFLMNTEAFF
CDR3nt: TGTGCCAGTAGTATTCAGGGGTTCCTCATGAACACTGAAGCTTTCTTT

v_gene: TRBV18
j_gene: TRBJ1-1
d_gene: -
abundance: -
CDR3aa: CASSRDGGNTEAFF
CDR3nt: TGTGCCAGCTCACGCGACGGGGGGAACACTGAAGCTTTCTTT

v_gene: TRBV7-2
j_gene: TRBJ1-2
d_gene: TRBD1
abundance: many
CDR3aa: CASSLGRTGLYGYTF
CDR3nt: TGTGCCAGCAGCTTAGGAAGGACAGGCCTCTATGGCTACACCTTC

v_gene: TRBV12-3/TRBV12-4
j_gene: TRBJ1-5
d_gene: -
abundance: few
CDR3aa: CASTLTGTGNQPQHF
CDR3nt: TGTGCCAGCACCCTGACAGGAACTGGCAATCAGCCCCAGCATTTT

v_gene: TRBV12-3/TRBV12-4
j_gene: TRBJ2-3
d_gene: -
abundance: many
CDR3aa: CASSSRDTYTDTQYF
CDR3nt: TGTGCCAGCAGTTCCCGGGACACCTACACAGATACGCAGTATTTT

v_gene: TRBV7-2
j_gene: TRBJ1-1
d_gene: TRBD1
abundance: many
CDR3aa: CASSFETGFSTEAFF
CDR3nt: TGTGCCAGCAGCTTCGAGACAGGGTTTAGCACTGAAGCTTTCTTT

v_gene: TRBV7-9
j_gene: TRBJ2-1
d_gene: -
abundance: -
CDR3aa: CASSFVYNEQFF
CDR3nt: TGTGCCAGCAGCTTCGTCTACAATGAGCAGTTCTTC

v_gene: TRBV5-1
j_gene: TRBJ2-7
d_gene: TRBD1
abundance: -
CDR3aa: CASSGGGQGPTHEQYF
CDR3nt: TGCGCCAGCAGCGGGGGGGGACAGGGTCCGACCCACGAGCAGTACTTC

v_gene: TRBV7-2
j_gene: TRBJ2-1
d_gene: TRBD2
abundance: few
CDR3aa: CASSPTSGGGDEQFF
CDR3nt: TGTGCCAGCAGCCCGACTAGCGGGGGGGGGGATGAGCAGTTCTTC

v_gene: TRBV5-1
j_gene: TRBJ2-3
d_gene: -
abundance: -
CDR3aa: CATKERQWADTQYF
CDR3nt: TGCGCCACCAAGGAAAGACAGTGGGCGGATACGCAGTATTTT

v_gene: TRBV5-1
j_gene: TRBJ1-2
d_gene: -
abundance: few
CDR3aa: CASSSLDGRYGYTF
CDR3nt: TGCGCCAGCAGCTCCCTGGACGGAAGATATGGCTACACCTTC

v_gene: TRBV5-1
j_gene: TRBJ2-7
d_gene: -
abundance: -
CDR3aa: CASSSGWDSYEQYF
CDR3nt: TGCGCCAGCAGCTCCGGCTGGGACTCCTACGAGCAGTACTTC

v_gene: TRBV6-2/TRBV6-3
j_gene: TRBJ1-1
d_gene: -
abundance: few
CDR3aa: CASSPPRPGATEAFF
CDR3nt: TGTGCCAGCAGCCCACCGCGGCCCGGGGCCACTGAAGCTTTCTTT

v_gene: TRBV7-2
j_gene: TRBJ2-3
d_gene: -
abundance: -
CDR3aa: CASSNGGAEDTQYF
CDR3nt: TGTGCCAGCAGTAATGGGGGGGCTGAAGATACGCAGTATTTT

v_gene: TRBV5-1
j_gene: TRBJ2-7
d_gene: -
abundance: -
CDR3aa: CASSLVVLPYEQYF
CDR3nt: TGCGCCAGCAGCTTGGTTGTCTTACCCTACGAGCAGTACTTC

v_gene: TRBV30
j_gene: TRBJ1-2
d_gene: -
abundance: -
CDR3aa: CAWSHTQSARGYTF
CDR3nt: TGTGCCTGGAGTCACACCCAGAGTGCAAGGGGCTACACCTTC

v_gene: TRBV19
j_gene: TRBJ2-4
d_gene: -
abundance: few
CDR3aa: CASSTPRVKEAKNIQYF
CDR3nt: TGTGCCAGTAGTACGCCAAGAGTTAAGGAAGCCAAAAACATTCAGTACTTC

v_gene: TRBV4-2
j_gene: TRBJ2-2
d_gene: TRBD1
abundance: few
CDR3aa: CASSRDRVSGELFF
CDR3nt: TGTGCCAGCAGCAGGGACAGGGTTAGCGGGGAGCTGTTTTTT

v_gene: TRBV6-1
j_gene: TRBJ1-5
d_gene: -
abundance: few
CDR3aa: CATHYQPQHF
CDR3nt: TGTGCCACCCATTATCAGCCCCAGCATTTT